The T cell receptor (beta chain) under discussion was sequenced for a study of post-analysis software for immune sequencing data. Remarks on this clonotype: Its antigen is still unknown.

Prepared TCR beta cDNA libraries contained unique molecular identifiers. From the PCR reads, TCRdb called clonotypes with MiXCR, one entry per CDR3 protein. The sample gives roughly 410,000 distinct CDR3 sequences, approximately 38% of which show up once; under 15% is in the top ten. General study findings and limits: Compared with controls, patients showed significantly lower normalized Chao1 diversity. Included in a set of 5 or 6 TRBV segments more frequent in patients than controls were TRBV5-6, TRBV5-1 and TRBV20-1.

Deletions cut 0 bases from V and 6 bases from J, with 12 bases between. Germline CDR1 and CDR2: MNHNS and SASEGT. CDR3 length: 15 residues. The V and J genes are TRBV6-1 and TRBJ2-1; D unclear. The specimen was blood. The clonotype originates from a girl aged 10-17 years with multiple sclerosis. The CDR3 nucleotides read TGTGCCAGCAGTGAAGCCTGGGCGGTTAGCAATGAGCAGTTCTTC. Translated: CASSEAWAVSNEQFF.